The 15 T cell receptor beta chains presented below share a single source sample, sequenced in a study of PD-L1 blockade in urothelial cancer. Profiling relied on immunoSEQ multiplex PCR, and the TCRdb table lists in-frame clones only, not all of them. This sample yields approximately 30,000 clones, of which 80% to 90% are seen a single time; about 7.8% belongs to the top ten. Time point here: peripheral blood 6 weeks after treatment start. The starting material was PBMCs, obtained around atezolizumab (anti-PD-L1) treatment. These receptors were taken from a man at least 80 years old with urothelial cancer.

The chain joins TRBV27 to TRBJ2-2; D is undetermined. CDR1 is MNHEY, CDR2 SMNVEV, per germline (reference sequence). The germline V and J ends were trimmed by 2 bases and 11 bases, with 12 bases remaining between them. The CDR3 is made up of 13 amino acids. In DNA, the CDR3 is TGTGCCAGCAGTTTAGGGCTCCTCCGAGAGCTGTTTTTT. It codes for CASSLGLLRELFF.

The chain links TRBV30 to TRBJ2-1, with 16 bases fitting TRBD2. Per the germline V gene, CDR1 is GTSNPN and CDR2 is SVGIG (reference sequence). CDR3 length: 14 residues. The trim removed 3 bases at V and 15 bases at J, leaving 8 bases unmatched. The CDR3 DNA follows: TGTGCCTGGAGCATAGGGACTAGCGGGAGGGCCTGGTTCTTC. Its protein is CAWSIGTSGRAWFF.

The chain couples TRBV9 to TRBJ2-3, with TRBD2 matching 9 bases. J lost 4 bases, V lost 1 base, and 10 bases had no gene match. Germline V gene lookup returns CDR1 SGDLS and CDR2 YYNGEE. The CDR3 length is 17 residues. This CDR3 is CASSVKGSGSQADTQYF. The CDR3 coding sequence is TGTGCCAGCAGCGTAAAGGGTAGCGGGAGTCAAGCAGATACGCAGTATTTT.

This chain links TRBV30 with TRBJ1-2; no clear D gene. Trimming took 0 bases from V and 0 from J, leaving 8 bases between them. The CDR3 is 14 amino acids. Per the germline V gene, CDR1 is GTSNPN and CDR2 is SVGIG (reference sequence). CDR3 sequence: CAWSVHRANYGYTF. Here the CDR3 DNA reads TGTGCCTGGAGTGTTCACAGAGCTAACTATGGCTACACCTTC.

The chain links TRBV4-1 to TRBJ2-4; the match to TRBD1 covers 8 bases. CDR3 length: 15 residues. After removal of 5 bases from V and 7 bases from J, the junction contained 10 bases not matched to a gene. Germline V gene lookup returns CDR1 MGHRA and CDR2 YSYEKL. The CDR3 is CASSAPGQEMNIQYF. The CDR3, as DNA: TGCGCCAGCAGCGCCCCGGGACAGGAGATGAACATTCAGTACTTC.

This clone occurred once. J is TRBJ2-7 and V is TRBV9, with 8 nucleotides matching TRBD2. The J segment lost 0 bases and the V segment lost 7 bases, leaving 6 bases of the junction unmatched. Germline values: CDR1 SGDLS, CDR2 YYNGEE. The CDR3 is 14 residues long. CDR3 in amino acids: CASGNGGVSYEQYF. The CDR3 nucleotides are TGTGCCAGCGGGAACGGGGGGGTCTCCTACGAGCAGTACTTC.

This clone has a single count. CDR3 sequence: CASRQDYEQYF. The CDR3, as DNA: TGTGCCAGCAGGCAGGACTACGAGCAGTACTTC. The V gene is TRBV6-5, the J gene TRBJ2-7; D is undetermined. The CDR3 extends over 11 amino acids. In germline, CDR1 is MNHEY, CDR2 SVGAGI. Trimming pared 6 bases from V and 3 bases from J, leaving 6 bases between.

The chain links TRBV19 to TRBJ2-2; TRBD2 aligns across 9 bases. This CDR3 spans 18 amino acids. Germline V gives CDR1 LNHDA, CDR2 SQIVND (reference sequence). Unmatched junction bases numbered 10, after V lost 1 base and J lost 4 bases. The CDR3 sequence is CASSIARPGAGGTGELFF. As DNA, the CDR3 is TGTGCCAGTAGTATAGCCCGGCCCGGAGCGGGAGGCACCGGGGAGCTGTTTTTT.

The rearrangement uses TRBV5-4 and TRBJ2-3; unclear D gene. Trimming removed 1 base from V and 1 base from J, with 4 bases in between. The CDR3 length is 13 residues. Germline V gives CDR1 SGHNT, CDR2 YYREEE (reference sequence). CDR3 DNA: TGTGCCAGCAGCTTGATCGGCACAGATACGCAGTATTTT. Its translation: CASSLIGTDTQYF.

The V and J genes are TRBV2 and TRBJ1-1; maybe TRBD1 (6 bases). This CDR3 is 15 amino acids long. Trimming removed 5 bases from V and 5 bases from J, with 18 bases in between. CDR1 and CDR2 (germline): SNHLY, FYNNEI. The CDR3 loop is CASSRVQGYSTEAFF. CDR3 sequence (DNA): TGTGCCAGCAGTAGGGTACAGGGTTATAGTACTGAAGCTTTCTTT.

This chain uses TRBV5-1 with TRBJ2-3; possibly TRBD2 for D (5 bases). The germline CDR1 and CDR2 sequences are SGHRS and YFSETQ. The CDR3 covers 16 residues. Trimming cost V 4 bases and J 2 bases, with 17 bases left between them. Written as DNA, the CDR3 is TGCGCCAGCAGCCTCGGCGAAGCGGACTTCACAGATACGCAGTATTTT. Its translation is CASSLGEADFTDTQYF.

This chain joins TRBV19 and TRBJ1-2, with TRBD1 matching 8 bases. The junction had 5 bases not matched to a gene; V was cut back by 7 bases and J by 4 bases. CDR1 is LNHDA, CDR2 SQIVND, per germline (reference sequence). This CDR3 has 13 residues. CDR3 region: CASNPDRGYGYTF. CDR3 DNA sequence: TGTGCCAGTAACCCAGACAGGGGCTATGGCTACACCTTC.

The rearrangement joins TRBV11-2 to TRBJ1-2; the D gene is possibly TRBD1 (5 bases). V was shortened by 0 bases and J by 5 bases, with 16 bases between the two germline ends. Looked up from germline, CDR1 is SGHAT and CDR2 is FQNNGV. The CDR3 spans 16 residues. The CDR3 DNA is TGTGCCAGCAGCTTAGATGGGGCCATCTCAGGATATGGCTACACCTTC. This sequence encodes CASSLDGAISGYGYTF.

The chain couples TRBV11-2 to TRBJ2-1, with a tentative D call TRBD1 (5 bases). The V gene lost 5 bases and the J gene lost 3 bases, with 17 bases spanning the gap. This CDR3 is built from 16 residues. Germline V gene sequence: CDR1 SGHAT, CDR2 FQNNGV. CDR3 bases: TGTGCCAGCAGCCCACGACAGATTCCCCTCTACAATGAGCAGTTCTTC. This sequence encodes CASSPRQIPLYNEQFF.

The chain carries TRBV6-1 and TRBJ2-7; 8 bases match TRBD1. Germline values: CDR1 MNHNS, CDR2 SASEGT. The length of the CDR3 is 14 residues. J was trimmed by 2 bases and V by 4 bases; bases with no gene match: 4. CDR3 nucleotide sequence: TGTGCCAGCAGTGGGAGGACAGGGACCTACGAGCAGTACTTC. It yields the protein CASSGRTGTYEQYF.